This entry lists 27 T cell receptor beta chains sequenced from one sample in a study of blood T cells in healthy people across ages. It was with a sample-barcoded 5' primer and a J-beta primer mix that a second PCR of roughly 7 to 12 cycles was run. TCRdb redid the calling of the 5' RACE reads with MiXCR, one entry per CDR3 protein. The table records around 1,700,000 distinct CDR3 sequences, roughly 30% of them present only once. Sequenced material: blood. These receptors all come from a woman in her thirties in good health.

The chain couples TRBV20-1 to TRBJ1-5; TRBD1 matches at 7 bases. The CDR3 covers 16 residues. The V and J ends lost 2 bases and 0 bases, in that order; junction bases with no gene match: 7. Germline CDR1 and CDR2: DFQATT and SNEGSKA (reference sequence). The CDR3 bases are TGCAGTGCTAGAAGACCGGGACAGCTTAGCAATCAGCCCCAGCATTTT. This encodes CSARRPGQLSNQPQHF.

The chain has TRBV9 and TRBJ2-3; D gene ambiguous. The germline CDR1 and CDR2 sequences are SGDLS and YYNGEE. The CDR3 is 15 residues long. V lost 2 bases and J lost 4, with 14 bases in between. The CDR3 loop is CASSVKHSHADTQYF. DNA of the CDR3: TGTGCCAGCAGCGTTAAACATAGCCACGCAGATACGCAGTATTTT.

The genes are TRBV20-1 and TRBJ2-7, with D possibly being TRBD2 (5 bases). The germline V and J ends were trimmed by 2 bases and 0 bases, with 11 bases remaining between them. Germline V gives CDR1 DFQATT, CDR2 SNEGSKA (reference sequence). The CDR3 contains 14 residues. The CDR3 loop is CSARRREYSYEQYF. As DNA, the CDR3 is TGCAGTGCTAGAAGAAGGGAGTACTCCTACGAGCAGTACTTC.

A note on this clonotype: This could be a read error, since a much larger clone is one nucleotide away. The V and J genes are TRBV12-3 or TRBV12-4 and TRBJ2-1, with TRBD2 as a possible D gene (6 bases). This CDR3 comprises 15 residues. V lost 7 bases and J lost 6, with 19 bases in between. This CDR3 is CASIPSAGKRNEQFF. The CDR3 DNA reads as TGTGCCAGCATCCCATCGGCGGGGAAACGCAATGAGCAGTTCTTC.

This chain links TRBV7-8 with TRBJ1-5, with no clear D. The V and J ends lost 3 bases and 3 bases respectively, with 9 bases between them. The germline CDR1 and CDR2 sequences are SGHVS and FQNEAQ. The CDR3 covers 14 residues. CDR3 sequence reads: CASSFLQLNQPQHF. The CDR3 nucleotides are TGTGCCAGCAGCTTTTTGCAGCTCAATCAGCCCCAGCATTTT. The variable domain in full, completed from reference TRBV7-8 and TRBJ1-5, reads GAGVSQSPRYKVAKRGQDVALRCDPISGHVSLFWYQQALGQGPEFLTYFQNEAQLDKSGLPSDRFFAERPEGSVSTLKIQRTQQEDSAVYLCASSFLQLNQPQHFGDGTRLSIL.

This clonotype was found a few times. The V and J genes are TRBV10-3 and TRBJ1-5; tentatively, D is TRBD1 (5 bases). Germline-derived CDR1 and CDR2 are ENHRY and SYGVKD. Trimming removed 3 bases at V and 4 bases at J, with 13 bases between. There are 15 residues in the CDR3. CDR3 in amino acids: CAISEWGGTNQPQHF. For the CDR3, the DNA is TGTGCCATCAGTGAATGGGGGGGGACGAATCAGCCCCAGCATTTT.

Many counts were recorded for this clonotype. The chain joins TRBV5-1 to TRBJ2-7; 10 positions agree with TRBD1. Germline CDR1 and CDR2: SGHRS and YFSETQ. The CDR3 runs to 14 residues. V was pared by 1 base and J by 5 bases, with 3 bases of the junction left unmatched. As DNA, the CDR3 is TGCGCCAGCAGCTTGAGGACAGGGGGTGACGAGCAGTACTTC. This encodes CASSLRTGGDEQYF.

The chain employs TRBV7-9 and TRBJ1-1; no clear D. V was trimmed by 5 bases and J by 1 base, leaving 11 bases between them. The CDR3 covers 14 residues. Germline CDR1 and CDR2: SEHNR and FQNEAQ (reference sequence). The CDR3 here is CASSLKGTNTEAFF. Written as DNA, the CDR3 is TGTGCCAGCAGCCTCAAAGGTACGAACACTGAAGCTTTCTTT.

The rearrangement uses TRBV7-9 and TRBJ2-7; D is unclear. The assigned J gene may be wrong: the sequence end matches TRBJ2-5 better. From germline, CDR1 is SEHNR and CDR2 FQNEAQ (reference sequence). This CDR3 has 13 amino acids. The CDR3 DNA is TGTGCCAGCAAATCCTCCCAGTCGGAGACCCAGTACTTC. It codes for CASKSSQSETQYF.

The chain joins TRBV2 to TRBJ1-1; D remains ambiguous. Trimming pared 0 bases from V and 4 bases from J, leaving 9 bases between. This CDR3 is 14 amino acids long. The germline gives CDR1 SNHLY, CDR2 FYNNEI. The DNA of the CDR3 is TGTGCCAGCAGTGAAGCAGGGATTGCCACTGAAGCTTTCTTT. It codes for CASSEAGIATEAFF.

This clonotype was counted between two and nine times. The rearrangement uses TRBV3-1 and TRBJ1-2; TRBD1 matches at 7 bases. The germline V gene encodes CDR1 LGHDT and CDR2 YNNKEL (reference sequence). Trimming at V came to 4 bases and at J to 4 bases, leaving 6 bases not matched to a gene. CDR3 size: 14 residues. In DNA, the CDR3 is TGTGCCAGCAGCCTTAGGGACAGCCTCTATGGCTACACCTTC. The encoded protein is CASSLRDSLYGYTF.

With respect to this clonotype: A much larger clonotype is one base distant, so this may be a read error. The chain joins TRBV29-1 to TRBJ2-3; 8 bases line up with TRBD1. The length of the CDR3 is 13 residues. Germline V CDR1 and CDR2: SQVTM, ANQGSEA. V gave up 5 bases and J gave up 3 bases; unmatched junction bases: 4. CDR3 nucleotide sequence: TGCAGCGTTCTCCGGGACAGGACAGATACGCAGTATTTT. Translation: CSVLRDRTDTQYF.

This clonotype was found many times. The chain carries TRBV11-2 and TRBJ2-5; D gene ambiguous. The germline CDR1 and CDR2 sequences are SGHAT and FQNNGV. The V gene lost 5 bases and the J gene lost 4 bases, with 8 bases spanning the gap. CDR3 length equals 12 residues. CDR3 amino acids: CASSRARETQYF. The CDR3 coding sequence is TGTGCCAGCAGCCGTGCGAGAGAGACCCAGTACTTC.

This clonotype was observed a handful of times. V and J are TRBV27 and TRBJ2-2; 9 bases fit TRBD1. J lost 4 bases, V lost 4 bases, and 7 bases had no gene match. The CDR3 contains 16 residues. Germline-derived CDR1 and CDR2 are MNHEY and SMNVEV (reference sequence). The CDR3 protein is CASSYGTGMGTGELFF. The DNA of the CDR3 is TGTGCCAGCAGTTACGGGACAGGGATGGGCACCGGGGAGCTGTTTTTT.

This clonotype came up a few times. This chain uses TRBV6-1 with TRBJ1-2; 7 nucleotides agree with TRBD1. The germline gives CDR1 MNHNS, CDR2 SASEGT. The trim removed 7 bases at V and 8 bases at J, leaving 13 bases unmatched. This CDR3 region has 14 residues. For the CDR3, the DNA is TGTGCCAGCAATCCCGGGACAGCGGGCTGGGGCTACACCTTC. Translating it yields CASNPGTAGWGYTF.

In the case of this clonotype: One end of the junction varies from germline; a read error may be responsible. The V call is TRBV19, the J call TRBJ1-5; D uncertain. The length of the CDR3 is 14 residues. Per the germline V gene, CDR1 is LNHDA and CDR2 is SQIVND (reference sequence). CDR3 in amino acids: CASSITRYNRPQHF. The CDR3 DNA reads as TGTGCCAGTAGTATCACCCGTTACAATCGGCCCCAGCATTTT.

This clonotype was seen at least ten times. The chain joins TRBV20-1 to TRBJ2-7, with D uncertain. The ends were cut back, 6 bases at V and 3 bases at J, with 15 bases in the middle. The CDR3 loop spans 13 amino acids. Germline V gene sequence: CDR1 DFQATT, CDR2 SNEGSKA (reference sequence). CDR3 residues: CSAVRSASYEQYF. The CDR3, as DNA: TGCAGTGCGGTTAGATCTGCCAGCTACGAGCAGTACTTC.

The chain links TRBV6-1 to TRBJ2-3; the D gene is possibly TRBD1 (6 bases). V lost 6 bases to trimming and J lost 7 bases, with 11 bases between them. The CDR3 has 12 amino acids. Germline V gene sequence: CDR1 MNHNS, CDR2 SASEGT. CDR3 loop: CASRQGEHTQYF. The CDR3 nucleotides are TGTGCCAGCAGACAGGGTGAACATACGCAGTATTTT.

This rearrangement joins TRBV6-5 to TRBJ1-1; D perhaps matches TRBD1 (5 bases). Germline CDR1 reads MNHEY; CDR2 reads SVGAGI. There are 14 residues in the CDR3. Trimming took off 5 bases at V and 10 bases at J, with 20 bases between the two ends. In nucleotides, the CDR3 is TGTGCCAGCAGTGCCCCGGGGGTCGGGGACTTAGCTTTCTTT. Encoded protein: CASSAPGVGDLAFF.

The V call is TRBV12-3 or TRBV12-4, the J call TRBJ2-3, with D hard to call. The V end was cut by 6 bases, the J end by 5 bases, with 12 bases between. This CDR3 is built from 13 residues. Here the CDR3 DNA reads TGTGCCAGCAGCCCGAAGGCTCGAGATACGCAGTATTTT. Translating gives CASSPKARDTQYF.

This clonotype was picked up a small number of times. The chain uses TRBV7-2 and TRBJ2-3; no firm D call. The germline V and J ends were trimmed by 5 bases and 2 bases, with 11 bases remaining between them. The CDR3 is made up of 14 amino acids. Germline values: CDR1 SGHTA, CDR2 FQGNSA. The CDR3 reads CASSVRRSTDTQYF. CDR3 nucleotide sequence: TGTGCCAGCAGCGTCCGGCGGTCCACAGATACGCAGTATTTT.

The rearrangement links TRBV6-5 to TRBJ2-3, with D possibly matching TRBD1 (6 bases). Germline assignment: CDR1 MNHEY and CDR2 SVGAGI. This CDR3 is 14 amino acids long. V lost 2 bases to trimming and J lost 2 bases, with 8 bases between them. In DNA, the CDR3 is TGTGCCAGCAGTTACAGGACAGCCACAGATACGCAGTATTTT. Translating it yields CASSYRTATDTQYF.

V is TRBV21-1 and J is TRBJ1-1. TRBV21-1 is shown as a pseudogene. The CDR3 is 14 amino acids. CDR3 sequence (DNA): TGTGCCAGCAGCAAAGGGGGTCGGGGCACTGAAGCTTTCTTT. This translates into CASSKGGRGTEAFF.

The rearrangement links TRBV15 to TRBJ2-7; 7 bases agree with TRBD2. Judging by the DNA end, TRBJ2-5 fits better; the J call may be wrong. Per the germline V gene, CDR1 is LNHNV and CDR2 is YYDKDF (reference sequence). This CDR3 is 16 amino acids long. The CDR3 sequence is CATSRGGGAGIGTQYF. DNA of the CDR3: TGTGCCACCAGCAGAGGGGGAGGAGCGGGAATTGGGACCCAGTACTTC.

This clonotype was detected many times. This chain links TRBV24-1 with TRBJ2-1, with 7 bases that match TRBD2. This CDR3 has 15 amino acids. The V gene's germline CDR1 is KGHDR and CDR2 SFDVKD. Germline trimming cut 0 bases from V and 6 bases from J; bases unmatched to any gene: 4. The CDR3 region is CATSDLGLVPNEQFF. CDR3 nucleotides: TGTGCCACCAGTGATTTGGGACTAGTTCCCAATGAGCAGTTCTTC.

V is TRBV5-8 and J is TRBJ2-3, with 7 bases that match TRBD2. The CDR3 has 15 residues. J was trimmed by 5 bases and V by 4 bases; bases with no gene match: 10. Germline CDR1 reads SGHTS; CDR2 reads YDEGEE. CDR3 region: CASSVGLPGGDTQYF. CDR3 DNA sequence: TGTGCCAGCAGCGTGGGACTACCGGGGGGAGATACGCAGTATTTT. Supplemented by reference TRBV5-8 and TRBJ2-3, the full variable domain reads EAGVTQSPTHLIKTRGQQATLRCSPISGHTSVYWYQQALGLGLQFLLWYDEGEERNRGNFPPRFSGRQFPNYSSELNVNALELEDSALYLCASSVGLPGGDTQYFGPGTRLTVL.

The chain employs TRBV12-3 or TRBV12-4 and TRBJ2-3; 7 nucleotides agree with TRBD2. The CDR3 length is 16 residues. Trimming removed 6 bases from V and 3 bases from J; junction bases left unmatched: 12. The chain's CDR3 is CASSRRRGGGTDTQYF. In nucleotides, the CDR3 is TGTGCCAGCAGCCGCCGGCGGGGCGGGGGTACAGATACGCAGTATTTT.